This passage covers 10 T cell receptor beta chains from one sample sequenced in a study of OX40 agonist ivuxolimab in advanced cancers. Clones were sequenced by immunoSEQ multiplex PCR, and TCRdb holds only the in-frame ones, with some missing. The sample holds some 83,000 clones, about 86% seen once. Source: CD4+ or CD8+ T cells sorted from blood, taken in a trial of the OX40 agonist ivuxolimab. The receptors come from an adult with an advanced solid tumor such as melanoma, head and neck, liver or kidney cancer.

The V and J genes are TRBV2 and TRBJ2-1; 7 nucleotides agree with TRBD1. The V gene end was trimmed by 6 bases and the J gene end by 4 bases; junction bases not matched to a gene: 0. The germline V gene encodes CDR1 SNHLY and CDR2 FYNNEI. The CDR3 is 12 amino acids. The DNA for the CDR3 is TGTGCCAGCAGGGGACAGTACAATGAGCAGTTCTTC. Translating gives CASRGQYNEQFF.

CDR3 amino acids: CSVDPDRGKGYTF. In DNA, the CDR3 is TGCAGCGTTGATCCCGACAGGGGGAAGGGCTACACCTTC. The chain couples TRBV29-1 to TRBJ1-2; 9 bases align to TRBD1. V was clipped by 3 bases and J by 8 bases; unmatched bases: 7. The CDR3 extends over 13 amino acids. Germline V CDR1 and CDR2: SQVTM, ANQGSEA.

The chain joins TRBV11-2 to TRBJ1-1; unclear D gene. This CDR3 is 14 amino acids long. CDR1 and CDR2 from the germline V gene are SGHAT and FQNNGV. The ends were cut back, 4 bases at V and 4 bases at J, with 13 bases in the middle. The CDR3 region has the DNA TGTGCCAGCAGCTCCACCGGGCCACTCACTGAAGCTTTCTTT. Encoded protein: CASSSTGPLTEAFF.

The J gene is TRBJ1-2, the V gene TRBV6-6, with a possible D match to TRBD1 (5 bases). Germline CDR1 MNHNY, CDR2 SVGAGI (reference sequence). The CDR3 is made up of 11 amino acids. Trimming shortened V by 9 bases and J by 2 bases, and 7 bases separated the two germline ends. The CDR3 region has the DNA TGTGCCAGAGCAGGGAACTATGGCTACACCTTC. This gives the protein CARAGNYGYTF.

The chain uses TRBV5-8 and TRBJ2-7; D not certain. Deletions cut 3 bases from V and 1 base from J, with 14 bases between. Germline assignment: CDR1 SGHTS and CDR2 YDEGEE. The CDR3 spans 15 residues. CDR3 bases: TGTGCCAGCAGCTCGGATTTTCTGGGATCCTACGAGCAGTACTTC. As protein: CASSSDFLGSYEQYF.

As regards this clone: Other DNA sequences in this sample translate to the same CDR3. CDR3 in DNA: TGTGCCAGCAGCTTAGGCACCGGGGAGCTGTTTTTT. Protein sequence: CASSLGTGELFF. The chain links TRBV7-9 to TRBJ2-2; D is uncertain. The V end was cut by 1 base, the J end by 4 bases, with 1 base between. This CDR3 region has 12 residues. Germline loops: CDR1 SEHNR, CDR2 FQNEAQ (reference sequence).

The rearrangement uses TRBV10-3 and TRBJ1-1; a possible D gene is TRBD1 (6 bases). V was shortened by 6 bases and J by 2 bases, with 13 bases between the two germline ends. The CDR3 contains 14 residues. Germline CDR1 and CDR2: ENHRY and SYGVKD. CDR3 sequence: CAISPDRSNTEAFF. CDR3 sequence (DNA): TGTGCCATCAGCCCAGACAGGTCAAACACTGAAGCTTTCTTT.

This clone occurred once. The gene calls are TRBV10-3 and TRBJ2-2; D is unresolved. The CDR3 is 14 amino acids. The germline V gene encodes CDR1 ENHRY and CDR2 SYGVKD. V gave up 5 bases and J gave up 3 bases, with 10 bases separating them. The CDR3 sequence: CAISHRADTGELFF. The CDR3 coding sequence is TGTGCCATCAGTCACCGGGCAGACACCGGGGAGCTGTTTTTT.

This clone was seen repeatedly, ten times or more. The CDR3 is CAWSTGVVPQHF. The CDR3, as DNA: TGTGCCTGGAGTACAGGGGTTGTGCCCCAGCATTTT. The chain joins TRBV30 to TRBJ1-5; 7 positions agree with TRBD1. This CDR3 has 12 residues. V lost 2 bases and J lost 9; bases outside the gene matches: 4. CDR1 is GTSNPN, CDR2 SVGIG, per germline (reference sequence). The whole variable domain, remainder taken from reference TRBV30 and TRBJ1-5, is SQTIHQWPATLVQPVGSPLSLECTVEGTSNPNLYWYRQAAGRGLQLLFYSVGIGQISSEVPQNLSASRPQDRQFILSSKKLLLSDSGFYLCAWSTGVVPQHFGDGTRLSIL.

The chain is built from TRBV7-2 and TRBJ1-1; possible D gene TRBD1, 6 bases. Germline V CDR1 and CDR2: SGHTA, FQGNSA. V lost 1 base, J lost 10 bases, and 22 bases lay in between. The CDR3 sequence is 16 residues long. CDR3 nucleotide sequence: TGTGCCAGCAGCTTAGATCGGGGGGGCAGGTTCGGAGGAGCTTTCTTT. Protein: CASSLDRGGRFGGAFF.